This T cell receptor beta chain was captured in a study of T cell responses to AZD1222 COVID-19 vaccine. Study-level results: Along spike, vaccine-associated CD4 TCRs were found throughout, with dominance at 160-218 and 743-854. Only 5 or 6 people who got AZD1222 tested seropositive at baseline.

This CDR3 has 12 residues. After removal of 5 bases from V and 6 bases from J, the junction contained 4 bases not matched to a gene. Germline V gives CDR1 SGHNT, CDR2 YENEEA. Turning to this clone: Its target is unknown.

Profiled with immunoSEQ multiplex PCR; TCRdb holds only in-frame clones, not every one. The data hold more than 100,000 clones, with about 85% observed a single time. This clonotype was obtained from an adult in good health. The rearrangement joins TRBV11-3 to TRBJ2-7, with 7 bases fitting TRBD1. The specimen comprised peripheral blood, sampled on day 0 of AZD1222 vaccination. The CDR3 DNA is TGTGCCAGCAGCGTGGGACAGAGCGAGCAGTACTTC. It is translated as CASSVGQSEQYF.